This is a list of T cell receptor beta chains from one sample in a study of preoperative IRX-2 immunotherapy in early breast cancer. Assay: immunoSEQ multiplex PCR; the TCRdb copy retains only in-frame clones and omits some. Here the sample spans about 98,000 clones, roughly 89% being singletons. Sequencing was performed on tumor tissue, taken after IRX-2 immunotherapy. These receptors all come from a human donor with breast cancer. CDR3s include the opening cysteine and the closing phenylalanine or tryptophan. Fields, in order: clone size, D gene, V gene, J gene, CDR3 protein, CDR3 DNA. A D gene is named only where the DNA matches it firmly. Some rows have no size entry. The others give once, few or many, or a class for an expanded clone.

>-|TRBD1|TRBV19|TRBJ2-7
CASAGQGASEQYF
TGTGCCAGTGCGGGACAGGGGGCCTCCGAGCAGTACTTC
>once|-|TRBV28|TRBJ1-4
CASSFLEGGSEKLFF
TGTGCCAGCAGTTTTCTGGAGGGGGGGAGTGAAAAACTGTTTTTT
>-|-|TRBV7-2|TRBJ2-6
CASSSFGREDSGANVLTF
TGTGCCAGCAGCTCCTTTGGCAGAGAAGATTCTGGGGCCAACGTCCTGACTTTC
>-|TRBD2|TRBV5-1|TRBJ2-3
CASRRAGGNTDTQYF
TGCGCCAGCAGGAGGGCGGGGGGGAACACAGATACGCAGTATTTT
>-|-|TRBV5-1|TRBJ2-5
CASSLGSSEGETQYF
TGCGCCAGCAGCTTGGGGTCCTCCGAGGGGGAGACCCAGTACTTC
>-|-|TRBV19|TRBJ1-2
CASSPGQNNNYGYTF
TGTGCCAGTAGCCCCGGACAGAACAACAACTATGGCTACACCTTC
>-|-|TRBV11-3|TRBJ1-3
CASSSPRPVGNTIYF
TGTGCCAGCAGCTCGCCGAGGCCAGTTGGAAACACCATATATTTT
>-|TRBD2|TRBV18|TRBJ2-5
CASSSSSSGEETQYF
TGTGCCAGCTCATCGTCTTCTAGCGGGGAAGAGACCCAGTACTTC
>-|-|TRBV11-3|TRBJ2-3
CASSLSVLTDTQYF
TGTGCCAGCAGCCTCTCCGTTTTAACAGATACGCAGTATTTT
>-|-|TRBV28|TRBJ1-5
CASSLGISNQPQHF
TGTGCCAGCAGTTTGGGAATTAGCAATCAGCCCCAGCATTTT
>-|TRBD2|TRBV5-1|TRBJ2-5
CASSFGVGLAGSKETQYF
TGCGCCAGCAGCTTTGGTGTAGGACTAGCGGGATCCAAAGAGACCCAGTACTTC
>few|-|TRBV5-1|TRBJ2-7
CASSLVSGTSGYEQYF
TGCGCCAGCAGCTTGGTTTCGGGGACCTCGGGCTACGAGCAGTACTTC
>-|-|TRBV18|TRBJ1-5
CASTKQGNQPQHF
TGTGCCAGCACCAAACAGGGTAATCAGCCCCAGCATTTT
>-|-|TRBV28|TRBJ1-1
CASRGRYNTEAFF
TGTGCCAGCCGGGGCCGGTATAACACTGAAGCTTTCTTT
>-|-|TRBV5-1|TRBJ2-7
CASSLTQPSYEQYF
TGCGCCAGCAGCTTAACACAGCCTTCCTACGAGCAGTACTTC
>-|-|TRBV28|TRBJ1-2
CATQGLYYGYTF
TGTGCCACCCAGGGATTGTACTATGGCTACACCTTC
>once|TRBD1|TRBV6-7|TRBJ2-1
CASSFRDRGNNEQFF
TGTGCCAGCAGTTTCCGGGACAGGGGCAACAATGAGCAGTTCTTC
>-|-|TRBV6-4|TRBJ2-7
CAISTGIDTYEQYF
TGTGCCATCAGTACAGGGATCGATACCTACGAGCAGTACTTC
>-|-|TRBV5-1|TRBJ2-2
CASSPDRPNTGELFF
TGCGCCAGCAGCCCTGACAGGCCGAACACCGGGGAGCTGTTTTTT